This T cell receptor beta chain comes out of a study of CD8 T cells in ankylosing spondylitis. Findings of the study overall: CD8+ disease-linked clones were present at relatively low frequencies in blood.

Trimming removed 3 bases from V and 0 bases from J, with 6 bases in between. This CDR3 is built from 13 residues. Germline CDR1 DFQATT, CDR2 SNEGSKA (reference sequence). A single record per CDR3 protein comes from TCRdb applying MiXCR to the 5' RACE reads. The table records about 210,000 distinct CDR3 sequences, 8.2% of them present only once. Ten or more counts support this clonotype. Its target is unknown. Input material: blood, either unsorted or a sorted T cell fraction (not recorded which). The chain employs TRBV20-1 and TRBJ2-4; D is ambiguous. This sequence was found in a female donor with ankylosing spondylitis or in good health (not recorded which). CDR3: CSASGVAKNIQYF. In DNA form, the CDR3 reads TGCAGTGCTAGCGGAGTAGCCAAAAACATTCAGTACTTC.